The next 5 T cell receptor beta chains were all read from a single sample in a study of T cells expressing NK-cell markers. TCRdb processed the 5' RACE reads again and assigns one entry to each CDR3 protein, with no DNA. The listing contains a few thousand distinct CDR3 sequences. Sequencing was carried out using blood T cells: a sorted CD56 or NKG2C T cell subset, CD4+ or CD8+ T cells, or bulk PBMC T cells (not recorded which). These receptors were taken from a man younger than 30 in good health.

The chain carries TRBV20-1 and TRBJ1-2; TCRdb's assignment of TRBD1 cannot be checked, as there is no DNA. The CDR3 is 15 residues long. CDR1 is DFQATT and CDR2 is SNEGSKA in the germline V gene (reference sequence). CDR3 residues: CSARGVAGTDYGYTF.

The rearrangement links TRBV30 to TRBJ2-4; lacking DNA, the TRBD1 call made by TCRdb goes unchecked. Germline CDR1 is GTSNPN and CDR2 is SVGIG (reference sequence). This CDR3 has 13 residues. The CDR3 region is CAWSTLGGSFPYF.

The chain couples TRBV24-1 to TRBJ2-3. Looked up from germline, CDR1 is KGHDR and CDR2 is SFDVKD. The CDR3 length is 16 residues. The CDR3 is CATSDLDLSGTDTQYF.

In terms of frequency, this clonotype is medium-sized. The V call is TRBV12-3 or TRBV12-4, the J call TRBJ2-1; TCRdb's assignment of TRBD2 cannot be checked, as there is no DNA. This CDR3 comprises 12 residues. The CDR3 loop is CASSPHSGEQFF.

The V gene is TRBV7-7, the J gene TRBJ2-3; TCRdb gives TRBD2 as the D gene, but with no DNA this cannot be confirmed. The CDR3 contains 15 residues. Germline loops: CDR1 SSHAT, CDR2 FNYEAQ (reference sequence). CDR3 sequence reads: CASSLTGGSTDTQYF.